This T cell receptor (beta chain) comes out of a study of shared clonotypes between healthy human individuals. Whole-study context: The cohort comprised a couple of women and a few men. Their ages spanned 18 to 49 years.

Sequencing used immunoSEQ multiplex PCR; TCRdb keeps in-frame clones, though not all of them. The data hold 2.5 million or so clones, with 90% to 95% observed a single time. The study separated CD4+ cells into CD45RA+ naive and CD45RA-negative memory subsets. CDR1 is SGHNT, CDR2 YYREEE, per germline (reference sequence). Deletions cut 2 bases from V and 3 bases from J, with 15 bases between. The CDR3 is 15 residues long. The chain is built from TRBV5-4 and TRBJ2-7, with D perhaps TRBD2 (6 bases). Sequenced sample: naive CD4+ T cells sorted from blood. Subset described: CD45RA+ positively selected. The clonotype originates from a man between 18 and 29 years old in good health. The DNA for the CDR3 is TGTGCCAGCAGCTTAGGTGGCGGGAATGGCTACGAGCAGTACTTC. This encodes CASSLGGGNGYEQYF.